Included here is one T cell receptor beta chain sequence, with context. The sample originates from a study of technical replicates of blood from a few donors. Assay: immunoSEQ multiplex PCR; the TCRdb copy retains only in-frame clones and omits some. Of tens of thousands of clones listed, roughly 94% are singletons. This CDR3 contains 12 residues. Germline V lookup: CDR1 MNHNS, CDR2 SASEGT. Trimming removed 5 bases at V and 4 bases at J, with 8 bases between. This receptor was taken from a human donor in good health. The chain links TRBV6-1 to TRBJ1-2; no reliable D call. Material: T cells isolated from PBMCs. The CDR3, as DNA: TGTGCCAGCAGTCTAGAGAGCTATGGCTACACCTTC. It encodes CASSLESYGYTF.